This entry lists 26 T cell receptor beta chains sequenced from one sample in a study of cytomegalovirus exposure and HLA in healthy donors (dated by TCRdb to the late 2010s). The library relied on the immunoSEQ multiplex PCR assay. For the multiplex PCR, a mixture combining 60 forward primers for TCR Vbeta segments and 13 reverse primers for TCR Jbeta segments was used. The source is immuneACCESS, and TCRdb retained only in-frame sequences with V and J called. Part of the clones is not carried over; for the studies checked, unresolved V genes explain less than half of this, and the remainder is unexplained. The sample yields 95,000 or so clones; around 81% were counted once. The ten largest make up less than 4.5% of the sample. The specimen sequenced was PBMCs. The source is a woman aged 70-85 years in good health and CMV-seropositive.

There are a few counts of this clone. V gene TRBV2 combines with J gene TRBJ2-1; possible D gene TRBD2, 6 bases. CDR3 length: 13 residues. Trimming took 5 bases from V and 8 from J, leaving 13 bases between them. From germline, CDR1 is SNHLY and CDR2 FYNNEI. CDR3 DNA sequence: TGTGCCAGCAGTAGCGGGTTGGGAGATGAGCAGTTCTTC. Protein: CASSSGLGDEQFF.

The V and J genes are TRBV19 and TRBJ2-6; 9 bases agree with TRBD2. V was clipped by 6 bases and J by 0 bases; unmatched bases: 6. Germline V gene sequence: CDR1 LNHDA, CDR2 SQIVND (reference sequence). CDR3 length equals 17 residues. For the CDR3, the DNA is TGTGCCAGTAGGTCCGGACTAGCGCTCTCTGGGGCCAACGTCCTGACTTTC. It yields the protein CASRSGLALSGANVLTF.

The V call is TRBV5-4, the J call TRBJ2-7; 14 nucleotides match TRBD2. Looked up from germline, CDR1 is SGHNT and CDR2 is YYREEE (reference sequence). V dropped 4 bases and J dropped 3; count of bases not matched to a gene: 6. The CDR3 runs 16 residues. The CDR3 nucleotides are TGTGCCAGCAGCCGCGGGACTAGCGGGAGTAGCTACGAGCAGTACTTC. This translates into CASSRGTSGSSYEQYF.

The chain recombines TRBV15 with TRBJ2-2, with 9 bases that match TRBD2. Per germline, CDR1 LNHNV and CDR2 YYDKDF (reference sequence). Trimming cost V 0 bases and J 5 bases; bases outside gene matches: 4. The CDR3 runs 16 residues. In DNA, the CDR3 is TGTGCCACCAGCAGAGATCGAAGCGGGAGGACCGGGGAGCTGTTTTTT. Translating gives CATSRDRSGRTGELFF.

V and J are TRBV29-1 and TRBJ2-7, with D possibly TRBD1 on 6 matching bases. Trimming cost V 7 bases and J 6 bases, with 19 bases left between them. The CDR3 runs to 13 residues. Germline values: CDR1 SQVTM, CDR2 ANQGSEA. DNA of the CDR3: TGCAGCGCCCGGGACACCTTCGCGTTCGAGCAGTACTTC. Its translation: CSARDTFAFEQYF.

The chain combines TRBV18 with TRBJ1-1, with D perhaps TRBD1 (6 bases). The CDR3 spans 13 residues. Germline-derived CDR1 and CDR2 are KGHSH and LQKENI. Trimming shortened V by 3 bases and J by 4 bases, and 9 bases separated the two germline ends. The CDR3 DNA follows: TGTGCCAGCTCACCGCAGGGGAGCACTGAAGCTTTCTTT. As protein: CASSPQGSTEAFF.

This clone was picked up one time. V is TRBV30 and J is TRBJ1-2, with TRBD1 as a possible D gene (5 bases). Deletions cut 0 bases from V and 5 bases from J, with 19 bases between. CDR3 length equals 16 residues. CDR1 and CDR2 (germline): GTSNPN, SVGIG (reference sequence). The CDR3 nucleotides read TGTGCCTGGAGTGTACAGGCCCTCCTCGGTGGATATGGCTACACCTTC. This sequence encodes CAWSVQALLGGYGYTF.

The chain couples TRBV7-8 to TRBJ2-7, with D perhaps matching TRBD1 (5 bases). The germline CDR1 and CDR2 sequences are SGHVS and FQNEAQ. Trimming cost V 1 base and J 6 bases, with 7 bases left between them. This CDR3 comprises 12 residues. CDR3 in amino acids: CASSLDQGEQYF. CDR3 in DNA: TGTGCCAGCAGCTTAGATCAGGGCGAGCAGTACTTC. The entire variable domain, with the rest obtained from reference TRBV7-8 and TRBJ2-7, is as follows: GAGVSQSPRYKVAKRGQDVALRCDPISGHVSLFWYQQALGQGPEFLTYFQNEAQLDKSGLPSDRFFAERPEGSVSTLKIQRTQQEDSAVYLCASSLDQGEQYFGPGTRLTVT.

In this sample, this clone turned up a few times. V is TRBV5-6 and J is TRBJ2-1; possible D gene TRBD1, 6 bases. The CDR3 is 13 residues long. Germline V CDR1 and CDR2: SGHDT, YYEEEE. The V and J ends lost 2 bases and 8 bases respectively, with 11 bases between them. The CDR3 spells CASSLQGIDEQFF. The CDR3 coding sequence is TGTGCCAGCAGCTTACAGGGAATCGATGAGCAGTTCTTC.

The chain uses TRBV7-3 and TRBJ2-5, with TRBD2 as a possible D gene (6 bases). V was trimmed by 1 base and J by 3 bases, leaving 12 bases between them. This CDR3 region has 15 residues. Germline V CDR1 and CDR2: SGHTA, FQGTGA. The CDR3 DNA is TGTGCCAGCAGCTTAAGGCCTAGCGAAGAAGAGACCCAGTACTTC. Protein product: CASSLRPSEEETQYF. Using reference TRBV7-3 and TRBJ2-5 for the parts outside the CDR3, the full variable domain is GAGVSQTPSNKVTEKGKYVELRCDPISGHTALYWYRQSLGQGPEFLIYFQGTGAADDSGLPNDRFFAVRPEGSVSTLKIQRTERGDSAVYLCASSLRPSEEETQYFGPGTRLLVL.

The chain carries TRBV28 and TRBJ1-1; TRBD1 agrees at 8 bases. The trim removed 8 bases at V and 6 bases at J, leaving 5 bases unmatched. The germline CDR1 and CDR2 sequences are MDHEN and SYDVKM. CDR3 length: 12 residues. The chain's CDR3 is CASPMDRAEAFF. In nucleotides, the CDR3 is TGTGCCAGCCCCATGGACAGGGCTGAAGCTTTCTTT.

The genes are TRBV5-4 and TRBJ2-5; TRBD2 matches at 7 bases. CDR1 is SGHNT and CDR2 is YYREEE in the germline V gene (reference sequence). The CDR3 is 16 residues long. Trimming at V came to 0 bases and at J to 9 bases, leaving 14 bases not matched to a gene. The CDR3 loop is CASSLGGGRSEIAQYF. CDR3 nucleotide sequence: TGTGCCAGCAGCTTGGGGGGGGGTCGCTCAGAGATAGCCCAGTACTTC.

V usage is TRBV19 and J usage is TRBJ1-5; maybe TRBD1 (6 bases). This CDR3 contains 19 residues. The V gene lost 7 bases and the J gene lost 0 bases, with 25 bases spanning the gap. The germline CDR1 and CDR2 sequences are LNHDA and SQIVND (reference sequence). The CDR3 is CASKRGSIAEILSNQPQHF. Here the CDR3 DNA reads TGTGCCAGTAAGAGGGGGTCGATTGCCGAAATCCTTAGCAATCAGCCCCAGCATTTT.

CDR3 residues: CASSLGLAGPTYEQYF. CDR3 in DNA: TGTGCCAGCAGCTTGGGCCTCGCAGGCCCAACCTACGAGCAGTACTTC. The chain combines TRBV5-6 with TRBJ2-7; D uncertain. The germline V gene encodes CDR1 SGHDT and CDR2 YYEEEE. The CDR3 runs 16 residues. Trimming cost V 0 bases and J 2 bases, with 15 bases left between them.

A word on this clone: Other DNA sequences in the sample encode the same CDR3. The CDR3 loop reads CASSFAAGGEVVFF. The CDR3 DNA sequence: TGTGCCAGCAGCTTCGCGGCAGGGGGCGAGGTGGTGTTTTTT. This chain joins TRBV7-2 and TRBJ1-4, with 8 bases matching TRBD1. The germline CDR1 and CDR2 sequences are SGHTA and FQGNSA. The CDR3 spans 14 residues. After removal of 3 bases from V and 15 bases from J, the junction contained 12 bases not matched to a gene.

This sequence joins TRBV9 and TRBJ2-1; 7 bases align to TRBD1. Germline CDR1 and CDR2: SGDLS and YYNGEE. Losses at the gene ends were 5 bases for V and 3 bases for J; bases not matched to a gene: 2. The CDR3 consists of 13 residues. This CDR3 reads CASSYRGYNEQFF. CDR3 coding DNA: TGTGCCAGCAGTTACAGGGGCTACAATGAGCAGTTCTTC.

This clone was seen a handful of times. The J gene is TRBJ2-1, the V gene TRBV5-5; no definite D call. The V gene's germline CDR1 is SGHKS and CDR2 YYEKEE (reference sequence). This CDR3 is built from 16 residues. V was shortened by 0 bases and J by 2 bases, with 12 bases between the two germline ends. CDR3: CASSLGLHQTYNEQFF. CDR3 coding DNA: TGTGCCAGCAGCTTGGGACTCCATCAGACCTACAATGAGCAGTTCTTC.

The chain uses TRBV27 and TRBJ2-5, with a possible D match to TRBD1 (6 bases). Trimming pared 6 bases from V and 3 bases from J, leaving 17 bases between. The CDR3 sequence is 15 residues long. Germline V gives CDR1 MNHEY, CDR2 SMNVEV (reference sequence). The CDR3 DNA sequence: TGTGCCAGCAGCCGCCTGGGGGCGGCTAAAGAGACCCAGTACTTC. Translating it yields CASSRLGAAKETQYF.

The chain combines TRBV28 with TRBJ2-7; 10 nucleotides agree with TRBD1. The CDR3 runs 14 residues. Germline loops: CDR1 MDHEN, CDR2 SYDVKM. With 10 bases clipped from V and 3 bases from J, the junction kept 9 bases outside the gene matches. CDR3 in amino acids: CAIGRGQGFYEQYF. In nucleotides, the CDR3 is TGTGCCATAGGTAGGGGACAGGGGTTCTACGAGCAGTACTTC.

The chain uses TRBV18 and TRBJ1-1; D ambiguous. CDR3 length equals 14 residues. The V end was cut by 2 bases, the J end by 5 bases, with 12 bases between. Germline assignment: CDR1 KGHSH and CDR2 LQKENI. The CDR3 region is CASSPTAVMTEAFF. The CDR3 nucleotides read TGTGCCAGCTCACCAACAGCAGTTATGACTGAAGCTTTCTTT.

This clone was seen only a few times. The V and J genes are TRBV4-3 and TRBJ2-5, with a weak D call TRBD1 (6 bases). Germline CDR1 is LGHNA and CDR2 is YSLEER. Trimming took off 1 base at V and 4 bases at J, with 16 bases between the two ends. CDR3 length: 16 residues. The CDR3 loop is CASSQVGQGQTETQYF. DNA of the CDR3: TGCGCCAGCAGCCAAGTAGGTCAGGGGCAGACAGAGACCCAGTACTTC.

The V and J genes are TRBV11-3 and TRBJ2-1, with 14 bases fitting TRBD2. The CDR3 runs 15 residues. CDR1 is SGHNT and CDR2 is YENEEA in the germline V gene. Trimming removed 6 bases from V and 7 bases from J; junction bases left unmatched: 5. The CDR3 bases are TGTGCCAGCAGTTTTGGACTAGCGGGAGGTAATGAGCAGTTCTTC. It translates to CASSFGLAGGNEQFF.

For this clone: Other DNA sequences from this sample encode an identical CDR3 as well. The genes are TRBV7-7 and TRBJ2-5; D uncertain. There are 11 residues in the CDR3. Germline V gene sequence: CDR1 SSHAT, CDR2 FNYEAQ (reference sequence). The CDR3 coding sequence is TGTGCTCTACGTCGGGAAGAGACCCAGTACTTC. Its translation is CALRREETQYF.

The rearrangement uses TRBV5-5 and TRBJ1-1, with D possibly TRBD1 on 5 matching bases. The germline gives CDR1 SGHKS, CDR2 YYEKEE (reference sequence). V gave up 3 bases and J gave up 1 base, with 7 bases separating them. The CDR3 covers 13 residues. As DNA, the CDR3 is TGTGCCAGCAGCTATACAGGGAACACTGAAGCTTTCTTT. As protein: CASSYTGNTEAFF.

The chain has TRBV28 and TRBJ1-2, with 8 bases lining up with TRBD1. CDR3 length: 15 amino acids. V was pared by 4 bases and J by 2 bases, with 6 bases of the junction left unmatched. From germline, CDR1 is MDHEN and CDR2 SYDVKM. CDR3 sequence (DNA): TGTGCCAGCAGTTCCCAGGGGGCAGGGAACTATGGCTACACCTTC. Translated, it gives CASSSQGAGNYGYTF.

CDR3 residues: CASSSTATQSYEQYF. The CDR3, as DNA: TGTGCCAGCAGCTCGACAGCGACCCAAAGCTACGAGCAGTACTTC. This chain connects TRBV6-6 to TRBJ2-7; D possibly corresponds to TRBD1 (5 bases). The length of the CDR3 is 15 residues. The germline V gene has CDR1 MNHNY and CDR2 SVGAGI (reference sequence). Trimming left V 6 bases short and J 3 bases short, with 18 bases between.